This passage covers 7 T cell receptor beta chains from one sample sequenced in a study of OX40 agonist ivuxolimab in advanced cancers. Here immunoSEQ multiplex PCR was the method, and the copy in TCRdb shows in-frame clones only, minus some. This sample has 30,000 to 40,000 clones, with roughly four fifths found just once. The sample consisted of CD4+ or CD8+ T cells sorted from blood, taken in a trial of the OX40 agonist ivuxolimab. These receptors were obtained from an adult with an advanced solid tumor such as melanoma, head and neck, liver or kidney cancer.

This chain joins TRBV27 and TRBJ1-5; unclear D gene. Germline V gives CDR1 MNHEY, CDR2 SMNVEV (reference sequence). The CDR3 totals 12 residues. The V gene lost 4 bases and the J gene lost 3 bases, with 4 bases spanning the gap. Here the CDR3 reads CASSSLNQPQHF. Written as DNA, the CDR3 is TGTGCCAGCAGTTCCCTCAATCAGCCCCAGCATTTT.

The gene calls are TRBV7-6 and TRBJ1-5; D remains ambiguous. The CDR3 spans 14 residues. V was trimmed by 3 bases and J by 1 base, leaving 7 bases between them. Germline CDR1 reads SGHVS; CDR2 reads FNYEAQ. In DNA, the CDR3 is TGTGCCAGCAGCTTTATAAGAAGCAATCAGCCCCAGCATTTT. This translates into CASSFIRSNQPQHF.

This clone was counted once. The rearrangement uses TRBV7-9 and TRBJ2-5; D gene unclear. The V gene lost 0 bases and the J gene lost 0 bases, with 11 bases spanning the gap. CDR3 length: 16 amino acids. CDR1 and CDR2 from the germline V gene are SEHNR and FQNEAQ (reference sequence). This CDR3 is CASSLAGSVYQETQYF. The CDR3 coding sequence is TGTGCCAGCAGCTTAGCGGGTTCTGTGTACCAAGAGACCCAGTACTTC.

This sequence joins TRBV27 and TRBJ2-7; maybe TRBD1 (6 bases). V was clipped by 5 bases and J by 0 bases, with 11 bases between them. CDR1 and CDR2 from the germline V gene are MNHEY and SMNVEV (reference sequence). The CDR3 runs to 14 residues. The DNA of the CDR3 is TGTGCCAGCAGTGACAGGATCAGCTCCTACGAGCAGTACTTC. This codes for CASSDRISSYEQYF.

This clone was seen only a few times. This chain links TRBV19 with TRBJ1-2; D gene unclear. The CDR3 length is 16 residues. V lost 7 bases and J lost 0, with 18 bases in between. In germline, CDR1 is LNHDA, CDR2 SQIVND (reference sequence). The CDR3 bases are TGTGCCAGTAATACACTTAGGCCCTCAGCTAACTATGGCTACACCTTC. The encoded protein is CASNTLRPSANYGYTF.

The chain carries TRBV9 and TRBJ2-3, with D possibly TRBD2 on 7 matching bases. The germline gives CDR1 SGDLS, CDR2 YYNGEE. The CDR3 consists of 16 residues. The V and J ends lost 5 bases and 4 bases respectively, with 20 bases between them. CDR3 region: CASSPGTGGLSDTQYF. In DNA, the CDR3 is TGTGCCAGCAGTCCGGGGACGGGGGGCCTTTCAGATACGCAGTATTTT. Looking up the rest from reference TRBV9 and TRBJ2-3 gives the full variable domain: DSGVTQTPKHLITATGQRVTLRCSPRSGDLSVYWYQQSLDQGLQFLIQYYNGEERAKGNILERFSAQQFPDLHSELNLSSLELGDSALYFCASSPGTGGLSDTQYFGPGTRLTVL.

The chain has TRBV7-3 and TRBJ1-1; 8 bases agree with TRBD1. The V gene end was trimmed by 5 bases and the J gene end by 8 bases; junction bases not matched to a gene: 13. CDR3 length equals 15 residues. Looked up from germline, CDR1 is SGHTA and CDR2 is FQGTGA. This chain's CDR3 is CASSHKEMGQEEAFF. Written as DNA, the CDR3 is TGTGCCAGCAGCCACAAGGAGATGGGACAGGAGGAAGCTTTCTTT. Together with reference TRBV7-3 and TRBJ1-1, the CDR3 gives the full variable domain: GAGVSQTPSNKVTEKGKYVELRCDPISGHTALYWYRQSLGQGPEFLIYFQGTGAADDSGLPNDRFFAVRPEGSVSTLKIQRTERGDSAVYLCASSHKEMGQEEAFFGQGTRLTVV.